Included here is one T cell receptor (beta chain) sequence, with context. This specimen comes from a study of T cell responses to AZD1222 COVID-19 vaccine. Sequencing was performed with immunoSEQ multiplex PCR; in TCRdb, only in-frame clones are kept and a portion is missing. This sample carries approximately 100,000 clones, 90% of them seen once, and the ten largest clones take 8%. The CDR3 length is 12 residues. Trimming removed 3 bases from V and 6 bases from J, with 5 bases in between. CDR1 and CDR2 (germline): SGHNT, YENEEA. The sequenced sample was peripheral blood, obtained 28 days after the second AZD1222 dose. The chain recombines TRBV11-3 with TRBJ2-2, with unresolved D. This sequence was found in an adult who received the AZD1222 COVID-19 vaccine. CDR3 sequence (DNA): TGTGCCAGCAGCTTTAGATCCGGGGAGCTGTTTTTT. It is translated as CASSFRSGELFF.